This T cell receptor (beta chain) was recovered during a study of T cell repertoires in cytomegalovirus infection (dated by TCRdb to between 2019 and 2020). Describing the broader study: The HLA type of each donor mattered for the analysis, because public TCR beta signatures pointed to carriage of CMV infection along with the matching HLA type. The research as a whole found: Carriers of CMV infection plus the relevant HLA type were discriminated by the cumulative frequency of public TCR beta family members in the study cohort and in an independent approximately 400-donor cohort. The ex vivo response was dominated by HLA-C-restricted CMV-specific TCR beta clonotypes, and the single most frequent clonotype in two of eight donors was supplied by these HLA-C-restricted clonotypes.

TCRdb lists the instrument as Illumina HiSeq 1500. In TCRdb, the public reads were trimmed at Q25 with fastp and aligned with MiXCR, with productive beta chains retained. Entries are consolidated by CDR3 protein sequence, retaining the most common genes and DNA. The sample records roughly 500,000 distinct CDR3 sequences, approximately 11% of which are singletons. Of the sample, roughly a tenth falls within the top ten clones. Details on this clonotype: The antigen it binds to is not known. Within one base of it there is no much larger clone, and no base qualities were kept.

Sequenced input: PBMCs. The TCR originated in a human donor in good health (CMV status not recorded). Some clones in this sample may be carry-over from other donors' samples.

The nucleotide sequence is given as TGCAGCGTTCTATTACGGCTGAAAGAGACCCAGTACTTC. Protein translation: CSVLLRLKETQYF. This chain is built from TRBV29-1 and TRBJ2-5; the D gene assignment is ambiguous. Taken from cysteine to phenylalanine, the CDR3 has 13 residues. Just CDR3 DNA is preserved here, 39 bases in frame from base 1. The V end loses 5 bases and the J end loses 3 bases, and a stretch of 13 bases separates them. Per the germline V gene, SQVTM is the CDR1 and ANQGSEA is the CDR2.